The 9 T cell receptor beta chains given below trace back to one sample, sequenced in a study of shared clonotypes between healthy human individuals. CD45RO-negative cells were positively selected for CCR7, leaving out terminally differentiated effector memory CD45RA+ cells. TCRdb keeps only in-frame clones here, not all; method: immunoSEQ multiplex PCR. The sample holds about 2,200,000 clones; about 92% are singletons and the top ten take 1.7%. What was sequenced was naive CD8+ T cells from PBMCs. The receptor set was obtained from a man younger than 35 in good health. Some clones in this sample may be carry-over from other donors' samples.

V gene TRBV7-2 combines with J gene TRBJ2-3; D possibly corresponds to TRBD2 (5 bases). The CDR3 has 17 amino acids. Trimming took 5 bases from V and 1 from J, leaving 19 bases between them. CDR1 and CDR2 from the germline V gene are SGHTA and FQGNSA. DNA for the CDR3: TGTGCCAGCAGCCCCTTGGGGTTTAACGGGGGCACAGATACGCAGTATTTT. Its protein is CASSPLGFNGGTDTQYF.

The rearrangement joins TRBV7-2 to TRBJ2-3, with D possibly TRBD2 on 6 matching bases. CDR1 SGHTA and CDR2 FQGNSA come from the germline V gene. The CDR3 totals 13 residues. Trimming removed 5 bases at V and 5 bases at J, with 11 bases between. CDR3: CASSTWGEDTQYF. In DNA form, the CDR3 reads TGTGCCAGCAGCACCTGGGGGGAAGATACGCAGTATTTT.

The chain links TRBV2 to TRBJ2-1; maybe TRBD2 (6 bases). Germline assignment: CDR1 SNHLY and CDR2 FYNNEI. Trimming took off 10 bases at V and 3 bases at J, with 19 bases between the two ends. There are 15 residues in the CDR3. CDR3 sequence reads: CAIREGTFNYNEQFF. The CDR3 DNA is TGTGCCATCCGAGAGGGGACTTTTAACTACAATGAGCAGTTCTTC.

The rearrangement joins TRBV11-2 to TRBJ2-1; D call uncertain. CDR1 is SGHAT, CDR2 FQNNGV, per germline. The CDR3 consists of 13 residues. V was shortened by 5 bases and J by 10 bases, with 15 bases between the two germline ends. This chain's CDR3 is CASSHGTSTEQFF. The CDR3 region has the DNA TGTGCCAGCAGCCATGGAACGTCTACCGAGCAGTTCTTC.

Notes on this clone: Other DNA sequences in the same sample also yield this CDR3. This chain joins TRBV10-3 and TRBJ2-1, with 9 bases that match TRBD2. The V and J ends lost 0 bases and 4 bases, in that order; junction bases with no gene match: 1. Germline-derived CDR1 and CDR2 are ENHRY and SYGVKD. The CDR3 extends over 15 amino acids. The CDR3, as DNA: TGTGCCATCAGTGAGTCGGCGGGAGGGTACAATGAGCAGTTCTTC. Amino acids: CAISESAGGYNEQFF.

This chain links TRBV14 with TRBJ2-5; either TRBD1 or TRBD2 may fit D (5 bases each). The V and J ends lost 2 bases and 5 bases respectively, with 24 bases between them. This CDR3 comprises 18 residues. Germline values: CDR1 SGHDN, CDR2 FVKESK. CDR3 nucleotides: TGTGCCAGCAGCCAACGTCTCTTCGGATCCGGGGCCCAGGAGACCCAGTACTTC. Residues: CASSQRLFGSGAQETQYF. Filled out from reference TRBV14 and TRBJ2-5, the complete variable domain reads EAGVTQFPSHSVIEKGQTVTLRCDPISGHDNLYWYRRVMGKEIKFLLHFVKESKQDESGMPNNRFLAERTGGTYSTLKVQPAELEDSGVYFCASSQRLFGSGAQETQYFGPGTRLLVL.

The chain joins TRBV7-8 to TRBJ2-7; D uncertain. Per the germline V gene, CDR1 is SGHVS and CDR2 is FQNEAQ. V was pared by 2 bases and J by 1 base, with 6 bases between. CDR3 length: 13 amino acids. CDR3 amino acids: CASSLQNSYEQYF. CDR3 DNA: TGTGCCAGCAGCTTACAAAATTCCTACGAGCAGTACTTC.

This clone was picked up a small number of times. This chain connects TRBV7-9 to TRBJ1-1; D is possibly TRBD1 (5 bases). V was cut by 5 bases and J by 3 bases, with 13 bases left in between. Per germline, CDR1 SEHNR and CDR2 FQNEAQ (reference sequence). The CDR3 length is 14 residues. The CDR3, as DNA: TGTGCCAGCAGCCCGGTCGACAGCCACACTGAAGCTTTCTTT. It translates to CASSPVDSHTEAFF.

V and J are TRBV9 and TRBJ1-1; 9 bases agree with TRBD1. Trimming removed 4 bases from V and 5 bases from J; junction bases left unmatched: 9. The CDR3 extends over 15 amino acids. CDR1 and CDR2 from the germline V gene are SGDLS and YYNGEE. CDR3: CASSRRTGEVTEAFF. The CDR3 DNA follows: TGTGCCAGCAGCAGGCGGACAGGGGAGGTTACTGAAGCTTTCTTT.